The rows below give T cell receptor beta chains drawn from one sample of a study of cytomegalovirus exposure and HLA in healthy donors. Using immunoSEQ multiplex PCR, the repertoire was profiled, and TCRdb retains in-frame clones only, with some absent. Its table records about 170,000 clones. Sequences were obtained from PBMCs. The receptors come from a woman younger than 30 in good health and CMV-seropositive. CDR3s include the opening cysteine and the closing phenylalanine or tryptophan. The D gene is left open where the match is weak.

length,J,D,V,CDR3
14,TRBJ2-5,TRBD2,TRBV7-2,CASSSGLAKETQYF
15,TRBJ2-7,NA,TRBV2,CASRPPGQPSYEQYF
15,TRBJ2-5,NA,TRBV5-1,CASSPHRTAQETQYF
14,TRBJ1-2,TRBD1,TRBV5-1,CASSVGQGRSGYTF
15,TRBJ2-5,TRBD1,TRBV4-1,CASSLGQGAWETQYF
13,TRBJ2-7,NA,TRBV25-1,CASSGTLSYEQYF
15,TRBJ1-2,NA,TRBV4-1,CASSQDRTRGYGYTF
15,TRBJ1-2,NA,TRBV6-1,CASSDYREGRSGYTF
17,TRBJ2-4,TRBD1,TRBV5-1,CASSSEHRGDDLNIQYF
16,TRBJ1-6,NA,TRBV14,CASSPKRGSYNSPLHF
15,TRBJ2-1,TRBD2,TRBV19,CASSTGLVRTNEQFF
16,TRBJ2-7,NA,TRBV21-1,CASSSPEAGGLYEQYF
14,TRBJ2-3,NA,TRBV7-2,CASSGTSLQDTQYF
13,TRBJ1-4,NA,TRBV19,CASSTRRGEKLFF
13,TRBJ1-4,TRBD1,TRBV30,CAYARGQGEKLFF
15,TRBJ1-2,NA,TRBV7-2,CASSLVPGFIDGYTF
15,TRBJ2-5,TRBD2,TRBV18,CASSPQGLALETQYF